The 2 T cell receptor beta chains reported below all come from one sample, sequenced in a study of shared clonotypes between healthy human individuals. Clones were read by immunoSEQ multiplex PCR, and TCRdb kept only the in-frame ones, dropping some. This sample yields millions of clones, of which 95% are seen a single time; more than 0.1% belongs to the top ten. The sequenced sample consisted of naive CD4+ T cells sorted from blood. As for subset: CD45RA+ positively selected. The receptors come from a young man in good health.

V gene TRBV30 combines with J gene TRBJ2-7, with D perhaps TRBD1 (5 bases). The germline V gene has CDR1 GTSNPN and CDR2 SVGIG (reference sequence). V lost 3 bases and J 0 bases, leaving 15 bases between the germline ends. CDR3 length: 15 amino acids. The DNA for the CDR3 is TGTGCCTGGAGCACAAGGGGCTATAGCTCCTACGAGCAGTACTTC. It specifies CAWSTRGYSSYEQYF.

This sequence joins TRBV19 and TRBJ1-2, with unresolved D. Germline V gene lookup returns CDR1 LNHDA and CDR2 SQIVND (reference sequence). The CDR3 extends over 13 amino acids. V dropped 0 bases and J dropped 8 bases, with 10 bases sitting between them. The CDR3 reads CASSIDGIWGYTF. The CDR3 DNA sequence: TGTGCCAGTAGTATAGACGGGATCTGGGGCTACACCTTC.